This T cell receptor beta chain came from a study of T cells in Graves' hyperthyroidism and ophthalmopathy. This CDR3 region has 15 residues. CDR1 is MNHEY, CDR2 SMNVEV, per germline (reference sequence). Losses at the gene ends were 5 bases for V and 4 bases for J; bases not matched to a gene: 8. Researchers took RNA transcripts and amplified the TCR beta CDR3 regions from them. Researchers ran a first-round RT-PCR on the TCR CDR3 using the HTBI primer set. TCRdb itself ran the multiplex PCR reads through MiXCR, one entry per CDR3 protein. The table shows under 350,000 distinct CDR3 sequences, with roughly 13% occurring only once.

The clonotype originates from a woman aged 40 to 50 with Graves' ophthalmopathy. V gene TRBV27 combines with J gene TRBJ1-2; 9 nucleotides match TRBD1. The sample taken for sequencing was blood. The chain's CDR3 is CASSRPQGASYGYTF. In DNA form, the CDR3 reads TGTGCCAGCAGTAGACCACAGGGGGCCAGCTATGGCTACACCTTC.